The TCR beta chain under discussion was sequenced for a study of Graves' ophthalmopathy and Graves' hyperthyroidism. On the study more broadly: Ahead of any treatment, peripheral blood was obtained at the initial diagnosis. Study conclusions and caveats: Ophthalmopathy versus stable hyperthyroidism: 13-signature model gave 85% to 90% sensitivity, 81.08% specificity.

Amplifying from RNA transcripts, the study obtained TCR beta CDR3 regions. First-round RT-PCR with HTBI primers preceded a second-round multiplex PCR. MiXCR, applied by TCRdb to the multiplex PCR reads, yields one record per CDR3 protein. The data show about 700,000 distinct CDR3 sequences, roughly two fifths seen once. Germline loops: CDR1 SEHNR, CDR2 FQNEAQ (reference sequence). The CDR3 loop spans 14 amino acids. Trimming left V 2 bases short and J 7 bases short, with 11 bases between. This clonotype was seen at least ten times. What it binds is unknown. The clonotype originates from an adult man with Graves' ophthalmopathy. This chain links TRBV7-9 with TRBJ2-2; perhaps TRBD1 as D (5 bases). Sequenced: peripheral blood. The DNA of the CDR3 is TGTGCCAGCAGCTTACAGGGAACAGGCGGGGAGCTGTTTTTT. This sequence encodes CASSLQGTGGELFF.